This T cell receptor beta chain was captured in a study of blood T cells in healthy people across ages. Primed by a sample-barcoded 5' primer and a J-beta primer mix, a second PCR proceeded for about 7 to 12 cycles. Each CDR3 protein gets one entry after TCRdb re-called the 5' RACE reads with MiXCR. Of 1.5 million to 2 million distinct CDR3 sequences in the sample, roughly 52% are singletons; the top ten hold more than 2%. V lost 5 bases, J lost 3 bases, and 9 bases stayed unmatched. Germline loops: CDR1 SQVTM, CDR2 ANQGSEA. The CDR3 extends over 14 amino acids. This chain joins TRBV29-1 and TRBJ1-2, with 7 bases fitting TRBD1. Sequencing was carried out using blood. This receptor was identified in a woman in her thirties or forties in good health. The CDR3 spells CSVPGGGVDYGYTF. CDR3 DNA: TGCAGCGTTCCGGGAGGGGGCGTGGACTATGGCTACACCTTC.